This TCR beta chain was captured in a study of T cell responses to AZD1222 COVID-19 vaccine. Trimming cost V 0 bases and J 7 bases; bases outside gene matches: 9. The CDR3 is 15 amino acids. Germline CDR1 GTSNPN, CDR2 SVGIG (reference sequence). Worth noting for this clone: What it binds is not known.

Study-level results: Spike-wide coverage was observed for vaccine-associated CD4 TCRs, with dominant responses at 160-218 and 743-854.

Clones were sequenced by immunoSEQ multiplex PCR, and TCRdb holds only the in-frame ones, with some missing. The sample records about 110,000 clones, about nine tenths being singletons. The material was peripheral blood, obtained 28 days after the second AZD1222 dose. The clonotype originates from an adult who received the AZD1222 COVID-19 vaccine. This sequence joins TRBV30 and TRBJ1-5; 7 positions match TRBD1. This CDR3 is CAWSVPTGVHQPQHF. Written as DNA, the CDR3 is TGTGCCTGGAGTGTACCCACAGGGGTACACCAGCCCCAGCATTTT. Combining the CDR3 with reference TRBV30 and TRBJ1-5 gives the whole variable domain SQTIHQWPATLVQPVGSPLSLECTVEGTSNPNLYWYRQAAGRGLQLLFYSVGIGQISSEVPQNLSASRPQDRQFILSSKKLLLSDSGFYLCAWSVPTGVHQPQHFGDGTRLSIL.